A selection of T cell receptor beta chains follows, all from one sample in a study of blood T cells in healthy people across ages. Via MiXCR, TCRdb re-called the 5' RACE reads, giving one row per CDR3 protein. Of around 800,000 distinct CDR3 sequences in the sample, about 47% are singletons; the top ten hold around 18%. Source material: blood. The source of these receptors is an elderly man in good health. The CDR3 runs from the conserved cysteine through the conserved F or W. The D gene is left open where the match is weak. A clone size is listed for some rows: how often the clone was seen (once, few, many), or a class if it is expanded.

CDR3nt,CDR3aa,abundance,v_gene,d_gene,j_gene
TGCGCCAGCAGCTCCAATCGGGACAGGAGAAACAATGAGCAGTTCTTC,CASSSNRDRRNNEQFF,-,TRBV5-1,TRBD1,TRBJ2-1
TGCAGTGCTAAAGGCCTGGACTCCTACAATGAGCAGTACTTC,CSAKGLDSYNEQYF,few,TRBV20-1,-,TRBJ2-7
TGTGCCAGCAGTCCCCTCCCAGCTAGTGGAGGCCTCTCCTACAATGAGCAGTTCTTC,CASSPLPASGGLSYNEQFF,-,TRBV25-1,-,TRBJ2-1
TGTGCCAGCAGCCCCGGGAACACTGAAGCTTTCTTT,CASSPGNTEAFF,few,TRBV5-1,-,TRBJ1-1
TGCGCCAGCAGCCAAGAAGCCAGAAGAAATAGCAATCAGCCCCAGCATTTT,CASSQEARRNSNQPQHF,few,TRBV4-1,-,TRBJ1-5
TGTGCCACCAGCAGAGATCTGGCGGGAGGTCAAGAGACCCAGTACTTC,CATSRDLAGGQETQYF,-,TRBV15,TRBD2,TRBJ2-5
TGTGCCAGCAGTGATAGTTTGTTCTACAATGAGCAGTTCTTC,CASSDSLFYNEQFF,few,TRBV25-1,-,TRBJ2-1
TGTGCCAGCAGTTTAGACTGGGAAGGGAATACGCAGTATTTT,CASSLDWEGNTQYF,-,TRBV12-3/TRBV12-4,-,TRBJ2-3
TGTGCCACCAGCAGGCGGCCATGGAATAACAATGAGCAGTTCTTC,CATSRRPWNNNEQFF,few,TRBV15,-,TRBJ2-1
TGTGCCAGCAGCTTACTCAGCGGGAGTGGCGGGGAGCAGTACTTC,CASSLLSGSGGEQYF,-,TRBV13,TRBD2,TRBJ2-5
TGCGCCAGCAGCCAAGTGGGCACCAATAATTCACCCCTCCACTTT,CASSQVGTNNSPLHF,few,TRBV4-1,-,TRBJ1-6
TGTGCCAGCAGTTACGGGACTAGCGGGAGATTGGTCGAGCAGTACTTC,CASSYGTSGRLVEQYF,-,TRBV6-2/TRBV6-3,TRBD2,TRBJ2-7
TGTGCCAGCAGTTATTTGGCCCGGGGGGCGGGTCAGCCCCAGCATTTT,CASSYLARGAGQPQHF,once,TRBV6-6,-,TRBJ1-5
TGTGCCAGCAGCTTGGGTCAAGGACAGGGTATTGACGAGCAGTACTTC,CASSLGQGQGIDEQYF,-,TRBV7-2,TRBD1,TRBJ2-7
TGTGCCAACAGTGCCCCAGGTTCTAACTATGGCTACACCTTC,CANSAPGSNYGYTF,-,TRBV28,-,TRBJ1-2
TGCGCCAGCAGCGTGGCGGGGCTGAATGAGCAGTTCTTC,CASSVAGLNEQFF,few,TRBV5-1,-,TRBJ2-1
TGCAGCCAAGCCGTCGGGGGTGAGCAGTACTTC,CSQAVGGEQYF,-,TRBV29-1,-,TRBJ2-5
TGCAGTGTCCGACTAGCGGGAGATTCGGTGGATGAGCAGTACTTC,CSVRLAGDSVDEQYF,-,TRBV20-1,TRBD2,TRBJ2-5
TGTGCCAGCAGTTTATCCGCGCAGGGGGTCGATCTGAATAATTCACCCCTCCACTTT,CASSLSAQGVDLNNSPLHF,few,TRBV27,TRBD1,TRBJ1-6
TGTGCCAGCAGTCTGTACACTTCTAGCACAGATACGCAGTATTTT,CASSLYTSSTDTQYF,-,TRBV12-3/TRBV12-4,-,TRBJ2-3
TGTGCCAGCAGCCTACTAAGAGCTAACTATGGCTACACCTTC,CASSLLRANYGYTF,-,TRBV7-9,-,TRBJ1-2
TGTGCCACCAGCAGAGATGCGGGCGACCAAGAGACCCAGTACTTC,CATSRDAGDQETQYF,many,TRBV15,-,TRBJ2-5
TGTGCCAGCTCCCCCCCCGTAGCAGGGCTCGGCGAGCAGTACTTC,CASSPPVAGLGEQYF,few,TRBV27,-,TRBJ2-7
TGTGCCAGTTCAGGGAACAATCAGCCCCAGCATTTT,CASSGNNQPQHF,few,TRBV7-9,-,TRBJ1-5
TGTGCCAGCAGCTGGGACACCGGGGAGCTGTTTTTT,CASSWDTGELFF,few,TRBV5-1,-,TRBJ2-2
TGTGCCAGCAGCCAAGTCCTACTTAATGAAAAACTGTTTTTT,CASSQVLLNEKLFF,-,TRBV4-2,-,TRBJ1-4
TGTGCCAGCAGCTCCCTGTCGGAGACCCAGTACTTC,CASSSLSETQYF,-,TRBV7-9,-,TRBJ2-5
TGCGCCAGCAGCTCCTTGGAGGTCCAAGAGACCCAGTACTTC,CASSSLEVQETQYF,-,TRBV5-1,-,TRBJ2-5
TGTGCCAGCAGCCACATCCGGGCTGGACAGGGAACCTACGAGCAGTACTTC,CASSHIRAGQGTYEQYF,few,TRBV4-2,TRBD1,TRBJ2-7
TGCAGTGCCCCCATTGCCCGCGGGAGCTCCTACAATGAGCAGTTCTTC,CSAPIARGSSYNEQFF,-,TRBV20-1,TRBD2,TRBJ2-1
TGCAGTGCTAGACAGGGATTCAATCAGCCCCAGCATTTT,CSARQGFNQPQHF,few,TRBV20-1,-,TRBJ1-5
TGTGCCAGCCCCCCGGGACTTAGCTCCTACAATGAGCAGTTCTTC,CASPPGLSSYNEQFF,few,TRBV9,-,TRBJ2-1
TGCGCCAGCAGCTTGGGGGCCTACCTCACAGATACGCAGTATTTT,CASSLGAYLTDTQYF,-,TRBV5-1,-,TRBJ2-3
TGCAGTGCTAGAGAGGGGTTCCAGTACAATGAGCAGTTCTTC,CSAREGFQYNEQFF,few,TRBV20-1,-,TRBJ2-1
TGCGCCAGCAGCTTGGAAGGTTCGAGGGGTGGGGCCAACGTCCTGACTTTC,CASSLEGSRGGANVLTF,few,TRBV5-1,-,TRBJ2-6
TGTGCCATCAGTGGCCATCCTGCCGGGACAGGGCCTACAAAACTGTTTTTT,CAISGHPAGTGPTKLFF,once,TRBV10-3,TRBD1,TRBJ1-4
TGTGCCAGCAGTTCCCAGCGGAGGGTGATCTACAATGAGCAGTTCTTC,CASSSQRRVIYNEQFF,few,TRBV27,-,TRBJ2-1
TGCAGCGTTGAAGCTAGCGGGACCCCCCATGAGCAGTACTTC,CSVEASGTPHEQYF,few,TRBV29-1,TRBD2,TRBJ2-5
TGTGCCAGCTCACCCACTTCTCCCTACAATGAGCAGTTCTTC,CASSPTSPYNEQFF,-,TRBV18,-,TRBJ2-1
TGTGCCAGCAGTTTGGCTAGCGGGAGGGCCCAAGAGACCCAGTACTTC,CASSLASGRAQETQYF,-,TRBV27,TRBD2,TRBJ2-5
TGTGCCAGCAGCCCAATTAGCACCCCCGGAGCCAAAAACATTCAGTACTTC,CASSPISTPGAKNIQYF,few,TRBV7-9,-,TRBJ2-4
TGCGCCAGCAGCCAAGACCACCGGAGCGTCGGAGATACGCAGTATTTT,CASSQDHRSVGDTQYF,-,TRBV4-3,-,TRBJ2-3
TGTGCCAGCAGTCATAGCGGAGGGGGGTCCTACAATGAGCAGTTCTTC,CASSHSGGGSYNEQFF,few,TRBV5-4,-,TRBJ2-1
TGTGCCAGCAGCTTAGCCCCAACAGGGACCGGGGAGCTGTTTTTT,CASSLAPTGTGELFF,few,TRBV7-2,-,TRBJ2-2
TGCGCCAGCAGCCCTAGCGGGAGGGTCACAGATACGCAGTATTTT,CASSPSGRVTDTQYF,-,TRBV5-1,TRBD2,TRBJ2-3
TGTGCCAGCAGCCAAGATACTTACATTCAGTACTTC,CASSQDTYIQYF,-,TRBV4-2,-,TRBJ2-4
TGCGCCAGCAGCGTAAAGGCGGCGACGGAGCTGTTTTTT,CASSVKAATELFF,once,TRBV5-1,-,TRBJ2-2
TGTGCCAGCAGCCAACGTCGGGGGGGTGCCAACCAAGAGACCCAGTACTTC,CASSQRRGGANQETQYF,few,TRBV3-1,TRBD2,TRBJ2-5